The clone carrying this T cell receptor (beta chain) was observed a handful of times. The record originates from a study of blood T cell repertoires in COVID-19. With 0 bases removed from V and 5 bases from J, the gap between germline ends came to 10 bases. Germline loops: CDR1 MNHEY, CDR2 SMNVEV (reference sequence). This CDR3 has 14 residues. The assay was immunoSEQ multiplex PCR, and TCRdb's table has in-frame clones only and misses some. The repertoire holds a few hundred thousand clones, with roughly 87% as singletons. This chain joins TRBV27 and TRBJ1-2; perhaps TRBD1 as D (5 bases). The origin of this receptor is a woman aged 25-40 years who had recovered from COVID-19. The sequencing sample was made of PBMCs or T cells enriched from blood (not recorded which). CDR3 sequence: CASSLSGLLYGYTF. The DNA for the CDR3 is TGTGCCAGCAGTTTATCGGGACTTTTGTATGGCTACACCTTC.